A single sample gave rise to the 17 T cell receptor beta chains below, sequenced in a study of identifying expanded T cells in peripheral blood. Profiled with immunoSEQ multiplex PCR; TCRdb holds only in-frame clones, not every one. The sample shows about 85,000 clones, 89% of them seen only once. The sequenced sample was blood. These receptors were obtained from a person between 18 and 75 years old in good health.

The chain couples TRBV27 to TRBJ2-6, with 8 nucleotides matching TRBD1. CDR3 length: 19 residues. J lost 0 bases, V lost 0 bases, and 7 bases had no gene match. Germline V CDR1 and CDR2: MNHEY, SMNVEV (reference sequence). The CDR3 DNA is TGTGCCAGCAGTTTATCAGGACAGGGTTTTCTCTCTGGGGCCAACGTCCTGACTTTC. It is translated as CASSLSGQGFLSGANVLTF.

This rearrangement joins TRBV28 to TRBJ1-4; TRBD1 matches 7 bases. Losses at the gene ends were 6 bases for V and 2 bases for J; bases not matched to a gene: 9. CDR1 and CDR2 (germline): MDHEN, SYDVKM. The CDR3 loop spans 16 amino acids. CDR3 loop: CASRNTGEATNEKLFF. The CDR3 DNA reads TGTGCCAGCAGAAATACAGGGGAGGCGACTAATGAAAAACTGTTTTTT. Supplemented by reference TRBV28 and TRBJ1-4, the full variable domain reads DVKVTQSSRYLVKRTGEKVFLECVQDMDHENMFWYRQDPGLGLRLIYFSYDVKMKEKGDIPEGYSVSREKKERFSLILESASTNQTSMYLCASRNTGEATNEKLFFGSGTQLSVL.

This clone has a single count. One end of the junction does not line up with germline, which may come from a read error. The V and J genes are TRBV6-6 and TRBJ1-2, with 7 positions matching TRBD1. Germline V CDR1 and CDR2: MNHNY, SVGAGI (reference sequence). There are 15 residues in the CDR3. CDR3 sequence: CASSYTRQGNSGYTF. The CDR3 nucleotides are TGTGCCAGCAGTTACACACGACAGGGTAACTCTGGCTACACCTTC.

The CDR3 DNA reads as TGTGCCAGCATATGGGGGCCAACCGGGGAGCTGTTTTTT. It is translated as CASIWGPTGELFF. This rearrangement joins TRBV2 to TRBJ2-2; possibly TRBD1 for D (6 bases). The length of the CDR3 is 13 residues. Deletions cut 7 bases from V and 5 bases from J, with 11 bases between. Per germline, CDR1 SNHLY and CDR2 FYNNEI.

The V gene is TRBV29-1, the J gene TRBJ2-7; possibly TRBD2 for D (6 bases). The V end lost 4 bases, the J end lost 4 bases, and 17 bases lay between the germline ends. The germline V gene has CDR1 SQVTM and CDR2 ANQGSEA. The CDR3 loop spans 14 amino acids. CDR3 nucleotide sequence: TGCAGCGTTGCCAAGGAGGGCCCACCTTACGAGCAGTACTTC. Protein sequence: CSVAKEGPPYEQYF.

The chain recombines TRBV7-9 with TRBJ1-1; TRBD1 is a possible D gene (5 bases). Trimming pared 4 bases from V and 3 bases from J, leaving 12 bases between. The CDR3 runs 14 residues. Germline CDR1 reads SEHNR; CDR2 reads FQNEAQ (reference sequence). This CDR3 reads CASSSGRGHTEAFF. DNA for the CDR3: TGTGCCAGCAGCTCTGGGCGGGGACACACTGAAGCTTTCTTT.

This clone was recorded once. This CDR3 is CASSFGQRQGTLTGANVLTF. The CDR3 region has the DNA TGTGCCAGCAGTTTCGGTCAAAGACAGGGGACTCTAACTGGGGCCAACGTCCTGACTTTC. The V and J genes are TRBV27 and TRBJ2-6; TRBD1 agrees at 8 bases. The V gene end was trimmed by 3 bases and the J gene end by 2 bases; junction bases not matched to a gene: 15. Germline CDR1 reads MNHEY; CDR2 reads SMNVEV (reference sequence). This CDR3 region has 20 residues.

The chain uses TRBV19 and TRBJ1-4; 9 positions agree with TRBD1. Per germline, CDR1 LNHDA and CDR2 SQIVND (reference sequence). The CDR3 totals 13 residues. Germline trimming cut 7 bases from V and 6 bases from J; bases unmatched to any gene: 3. CDR3 sequence reads: CASKDRGYEKLFF. CDR3 coding DNA: TGTGCCAGTAAAGACAGGGGGTATGAAAAACTGTTTTTT.

Here the CDR3 DNA reads TGTGCCAGCAGCCAGGGCCGGGGACCCTACAATGAGCAGTTCTTC. It encodes CASSQGRGPYNEQFF. This chain uses TRBV5-4 with TRBJ2-1; D is perhaps TRBD1 or TRBD2 (5 bases each). V gave up 4 bases and J gave up 2 bases, with 13 bases separating them. The CDR3 totals 15 residues. Germline-derived CDR1 and CDR2 are SGHNT and YYREEE (reference sequence).

The sample holds one count of this clone. In DNA, the CDR3 is TGTGCCAGCAGCGCCGGGACTGGTATACACGAGCAGTACTTC. Amino acids: CASSAGTGIHEQYF. The V gene is TRBV9, the J gene TRBJ2-7; D is possibly TRBD2 (6 bases). CDR3 length equals 14 residues. With 3 bases removed from V and 5 bases from J, the gap between germline ends came to 15 bases. Per the germline V gene, CDR1 is SGDLS and CDR2 is YYNGEE.

V usage is TRBV5-1 and J usage is TRBJ1-2, with 8 bases aligning to TRBD1. The junction had 6 bases not matched to a gene; V was cut back by 4 bases and J by 4 bases. The germline V gene has CDR1 SGHRS and CDR2 YFSETQ. The CDR3 consists of 14 residues. Written as DNA, the CDR3 is TGCGCCAGCAGCGCAGGAGGACAGGGCTATGGCTACACCTTC. It yields the protein CASSAGGQGYGYTF.

The rearrangement uses TRBV28 and TRBJ2-7; 8 positions agree with TRBD1. This CDR3 is 15 amino acids long. With V trimmed by 5 bases and J by 0 bases, 6 bases remained unmatched. Germline CDR1 and CDR2: MDHEN and SYDVKM. The CDR3 nucleotides are TGTGCCAGCAGTGGGTACAGGGGGAGCTCCTACGAGCAGTACTTC. This translates into CASSGYRGSSYEQYF.

In DNA, the CDR3 is TGCGCCAGCGGAAACGAGGGGCCGTTGGATCAGCCCCAGCATTTT. The encoded protein is CASGNEGPLDQPQHF. This chain uses TRBV10-1 with TRBJ1-5, with D possibly matching TRBD1 (5 bases). Per germline, CDR1 WNHNN and CDR2 SYGVQD (reference sequence). The CDR3 runs to 15 residues. V was trimmed by 8 bases and J by 5 bases, leaving 19 bases between them.

V is TRBV7-2 and J is TRBJ2-7; unclear D gene. V was trimmed by 2 bases and J by 2 bases, leaving 13 bases between them. This CDR3 is 15 amino acids long. CDR1 SGHTA and CDR2 FQGNSA come from the germline V gene. The CDR3 loop reads CASSLQSSRAYEQYF. The CDR3 DNA follows: TGTGCCAGCAGCTTACAGTCCTCAAGGGCCTACGAGCAGTACTTC.

This chain connects TRBV5-1 to TRBJ2-3, with TRBD1 matching 10 bases. V was clipped by 0 bases and J by 5 bases; unmatched bases: 12. This CDR3 is built from 18 residues. The V gene's germline CDR1 is SGHRS and CDR2 YFSETQ. The CDR3 protein is CASSLEMHRDRGLDTQYF. DNA of the CDR3: TGCGCCAGCAGCTTGGAAATGCATCGGGACAGGGGCCTAGATACGCAGTATTTT. Looking up the rest from reference TRBV5-1 and TRBJ2-3 gives the full variable domain: KAGVTQTPRYLIKTRGQQVTLSCSPISGHRSVSWYQQTPGQGLQFLFEYFSETQRNKGNFPGRFSGRQFSNSRSEMNVSTLELGDSALYLCASSLEMHRDRGLDTQYFGPGTRLTVL.

This chain joins TRBV7-2 and TRBJ2-2; 13 bases line up with TRBD2. Germline V gene data show CDR1 as SGHTA and CDR2 as FQGNSA. The CDR3 extends over 17 amino acids. Trimming took 5 bases from V and 1 from J; bases not matched to a gene: 4. CDR3 amino acids: CASSHRLAGGNTGELFF. Written as DNA, the CDR3 is TGTGCCAGCAGCCACCGACTAGCGGGAGGGAACACCGGGGAGCTGTTTTTT.

The gene calls are TRBV10-1 and TRBJ1-2, with D maybe TRBD1 (5 bases). Germline CDR1 is WNHNN and CDR2 is SYGVQD (reference sequence). V lost 5 bases and J lost 3, with 16 bases in between. This CDR3 region has 15 residues. CDR3: CASSPLGGMDYGYTF. CDR3 sequence (DNA): TGCGCCAGCAGTCCTCTCGGGGGAATGGACTATGGCTACACCTTC.